A single sample is the source of the 30 T cell receptor beta chains below, sequenced in a study of CD8+ T cells in alopecia areata (dated by TCRdb to 2017 to 2018). The library was obtained by the immunoSEQ multiplex PCR assay. RNA was extracted from all samples and reverse transcribed into cDNA as template for TCR sequencing. Sourced from immuneACCESS, this table was stored by TCRdb with only in-frame sequences that have V and J called. A share of the clones is absent; for the studies checked, an unresolved V gene accounts for under half, and the remainder has no known explanation. Across this sample there are 35,000 to 45,000 clones, with roughly 92% seen only once. Of the sample, approximately 19% is held by the ten largest clones. The sample's time point, from its label and the paper: around 26 weeks on oral tofacitinib. This specimen's treatment or condition label, per the study, means: oral pan-JAK inhibitor, 5-10 mg twice daily.

Sequenced material: CD8+ T cells sorted from blood, taken at week 24, from a patient treated with tofacitinib. Every receptor here comes from a human donor with alopecia areata.

In regard to this clone: The same CDR3 also results from other DNA sequences found in this sample. This sequence joins TRBV7-9 and TRBJ2-7; 9 positions agree with TRBD1. This CDR3 has 14 residues. CDR1 SEHNR and CDR2 FQNEAQ come from the germline V gene (reference sequence). The J segment lost 4 bases and the V segment lost 5 bases, leaving 6 bases of the junction unmatched. Here the CDR3 reads CASSPPGQGYEQYF. The DNA for the CDR3 is TGTGCCAGCAGCCCTCCGGGACAGGGTTACGAGCAGTACTTC.

The chain links TRBV2 to TRBJ2-5, with D perhaps matching TRBD2 (6 bases). Germline V gene lookup returns CDR1 SNHLY and CDR2 FYNNEI. Trimming shortened V by 6 bases and J by 1 base, and 18 bases separated the two germline ends. CDR3 length equals 16 residues. The CDR3 region has the DNA TGTGCCAGCAGGAACCCCACCCGGACTATCCAAGAGACCCAGTACTTC. Translated, it gives CASRNPTRTIQETQYF.

V usage is TRBV4-3 and J usage is TRBJ2-1; weak D call: TRBD1 (5 bases). The CDR3 extends over 15 amino acids. CDR1 and CDR2 (germline): LGHNA, YSLEER. V was clipped by 0 bases and J by 2 bases, with 8 bases between them. DNA for the CDR3: TGCGCCAGCAGCCAAGACAGGGCCACCTACAATGAGCAGTTCTTC. It codes for CASSQDRATYNEQFF.

The chain uses TRBV29-1 and TRBJ2-5, with TRBD1 matching 8 bases. Per germline, CDR1 SQVTM and CDR2 ANQGSEA. Trimming cost V 6 bases and J 3 bases; bases outside gene matches: 9. There are 14 residues in the CDR3. The CDR3 loop reads CSVQPTGAEETQYF. Written as DNA, the CDR3 is TGCAGCGTCCAGCCGACAGGGGCGGAAGAGACCCAGTACTTC.

The V gene is TRBV6-5, the J gene TRBJ2-7; 8 bases line up with TRBD1. This CDR3 has 15 amino acids. The junction had 9 bases not matched to a gene; V was cut back by 2 bases and J by 6 bases. Germline lookup yields CDR1 MNHEY and CDR2 SVGAGI. CDR3 in amino acids: CASSYGGQAYSEQYF. For the CDR3, the DNA is TGTGCCAGCAGTTACGGGGGACAGGCCTACAGCGAGCAGTACTTC.

On this clone: One end of the junction is discordant with germline, which a read error may explain. The same CDR3 also results from other DNA sequences found in this sample. This sequence joins TRBV6-9 and TRBJ1-1; D call uncertain. Germline-derived CDR1 and CDR2 are MNHGY and SVAAGI. The CDR3 runs to 10 residues. The CDR3 DNA is TGTGCCAGCACTCCTAGCGGAGCTTTCTTC. Its protein product is CASTPSGAFF.

The gene calls are TRBV28 and TRBJ2-5; D is uncertain. CDR3 size: 15 residues. CDR1 is MDHEN, CDR2 SYDVKM, per germline. The V gene lost 4 bases and the J gene lost 4 bases, with 16 bases spanning the gap. CDR3 nucleotides: TGTGCCAGCAGTTCCGACTTAGAAGCCCCAGAGACCCAGTACTTC. This codes for CASSSDLEAPETQYF.

The chain carries TRBV27 and TRBJ2-1; no reliable D call. Germline V gene lookup returns CDR1 MNHEY and CDR2 SMNVEV (reference sequence). V dropped 1 base and J dropped 7 bases, with 8 bases sitting between them. The CDR3 contains 13 residues. The CDR3 is CASSLLGGNEQFF. Here the CDR3 DNA reads TGTGCCAGCAGTTTATTGGGCGGAAATGAGCAGTTCTTC.

This chain links TRBV27 with TRBJ2-7; D unclear. V lost 2 bases, J lost 0 bases, and 8 bases lay in between. Germline V gene sequence: CDR1 MNHEY, CDR2 SMNVEV (reference sequence). This CDR3 contains 14 residues. The CDR3 DNA follows: TGTGCCAGCAGTTTAAGGGCTAGCTCCTACGAGCAGTACTTC. Protein sequence: CASSLRASSYEQYF.

In this sample, this clone turned up a few times. The chain combines TRBV7-9 with TRBJ2-5, with 9 bases fitting TRBD1. The J segment lost 1 base and the V segment lost 1 base, leaving 4 bases of the junction unmatched. The V gene's germline CDR1 is SEHNR and CDR2 FQNEAQ (reference sequence). This CDR3 spans 16 amino acids. The CDR3 DNA sequence: TGTGCCAGCAGCTTAGGCGGGACAGGGCTCCAAGAGACCCAGTACTTC. This sequence encodes CASSLGGTGLQETQYF.

The chain joins TRBV9 to TRBJ2-7; 9 positions match TRBD1. Germline V gene lookup returns CDR1 SGDLS and CDR2 YYNGEE. The CDR3 runs 16 residues. The J segment lost 3 bases and the V segment lost 0 bases, leaving 7 bases of the junction unmatched. Here the CDR3 reads CASSVGGTGKNYEQYF. In DNA form, the CDR3 reads TGTGCCAGCAGCGTAGGGGGGACAGGGAAAAACTACGAGCAGTACTTC.

The gene calls are TRBV7-2 and TRBJ2-5; D gene unclear. Between the trimmed V and J ends, which lost 2 bases and 1 base, there was a span of 8 bases. Germline V gene lookup returns CDR1 SGHTA and CDR2 FQGNSA. There are 14 residues in the CDR3. This CDR3 reads CASSLIQIQETQYF. Here the CDR3 DNA reads TGTGCCAGCAGCTTAATACAGATCCAAGAGACCCAGTACTTC.

The V and J genes are TRBV28 and TRBJ2-2; 7 positions match TRBD1. With 3 bases clipped from V and 5 bases from J, the junction kept 0 bases outside the gene matches. Germline V gives CDR1 MDHEN, CDR2 SYDVKM. This CDR3 has 13 residues. The DNA for the CDR3 is TGTGCCAGCAGTTTGACAGGGACCGGGGAGCTGTTTTTT. Its protein product is CASSLTGTGELFF.

The chain joins TRBV27 to TRBJ2-2; TRBD2 is a possible D gene (5 bases). CDR1 and CDR2 from the germline V gene are MNHEY and SMNVEV (reference sequence). Trimming shortened V by 6 bases and J by 4 bases, and 9 bases separated the two germline ends. This CDR3 is 13 amino acids long. This CDR3 is CASSPTSTGELFF. Here the CDR3 DNA reads TGTGCCAGCAGCCCCACTAGCACCGGGGAGCTGTTTTTT.

The gene calls are TRBV7-9 and TRBJ2-3; TRBD1 might be the D (6 bases). Germline CDR1 and CDR2: SEHNR and FQNEAQ (reference sequence). This CDR3 contains 13 residues. V was shortened by 6 bases and J by 4 bases, with 11 bases between the two germline ends. The CDR3 DNA reads TGTGCCAGCAGGTCAGGGGCAGCAGATACGCAGTATTTT. The encoded protein is CASRSGAADTQYF.

The V and J genes are TRBV7-9 and TRBJ2-7; 10 bases line up with TRBD1. The junction had 5 bases not matched to a gene; V was cut back by 5 bases and J by 1 base. Germline CDR1 is SEHNR and CDR2 is FQNEAQ (reference sequence). This CDR3 comprises 15 residues. CDR3: CASSTWTGGSYEQYF. The CDR3 DNA sequence: TGTGCCAGCAGCACCTGGACAGGGGGGTCCTACGAGCAGTACTTC. Filled out from reference TRBV7-9 and TRBJ2-7, the complete variable domain reads DTGVSQNPRHKITKRGQNVTFRCDPISEHNRLYWYRQTLGQGPEFLTYFQNEAQLEKSRLLSDRFSAERPKGSFSTLEIQRTEQGDSAMYLCASSTWTGGSYEQYFGPGTRLTVT.

V gene TRBV6-1 combines with J gene TRBJ2-5; D may be TRBD1 (6 bases). Germline lookup yields CDR1 MNHNS and CDR2 SASEGT. V lost 4 bases, J lost 0 bases, and 21 bases lay in between. The CDR3 has 18 amino acids. In DNA form, the CDR3 reads TGTGCCAGCAGTGGGACAGTCGGGGACATTGCGTACCAAGAGACCCAGTACTTC. This encodes CASSGTVGDIAYQETQYF.

The chain couples TRBV7-2 to TRBJ2-7; D possibly corresponds to TRBD2 (5 bases). Trimming cost V 4 bases and J 4 bases, with 17 bases left between them. The CDR3 is 15 amino acids. The V gene's germline CDR1 is SGHTA and CDR2 FQGNSA. The CDR3: CASSSGVGVGYEQYF. For the CDR3, the DNA is TGTGCCAGCAGCTCTGGTGTCGGGGTAGGGTACGAGCAGTACTTC.

This rearrangement joins TRBV6-1 to TRBJ2-4, with unresolved D. Germline V gene lookup returns CDR1 MNHNS and CDR2 SASEGT. The CDR3 loop spans 17 amino acids. V lost 4 bases to trimming and J lost 0 bases, with 16 bases between them. CDR3 sequence (DNA): TGTGCCAGCAGTGGCAGCCGAGCAACACTAGCCAAAAACATTCAGTACTTC. Translated: CASSGSRATLAKNIQYF.

The chain recombines TRBV6-5 with TRBJ1-4; D not resolved. This CDR3 comprises 16 residues. Germline-derived CDR1 and CDR2 are MNHEY and SVGAGI. The V and J ends lost 0 bases and 7 bases respectively, with 15 bases between them. The chain's CDR3 is CASSYSSGDGAEKLFF. The CDR3 DNA follows: TGTGCCAGCAGTTACTCTTCAGGTGACGGCGCTGAAAAACTGTTTTTT.

V is TRBV6-1 and J is TRBJ1-6; no definite D call. This CDR3 has 12 residues. Germline V gene sequence: CDR1 MNHNS, CDR2 SASEGT. The V end lost 3 bases, the J end lost 3 bases, and 0 bases lay between the germline ends. Here the CDR3 reads CASSDYNSPLHF. The CDR3 DNA reads TGTGCCAGCAGTGACTATAATTCACCCCTCCACTTT.

Within the sample, this clone is medium-sized. The chain has TRBV28 and TRBJ2-7; TRBD1 agrees at 10 bases. CDR3 length: 13 amino acids. CDR1 MDHEN and CDR2 SYDVKM come from the germline V gene. The junction had 11 bases not matched to a gene; V was cut back by 11 bases and J by 7 bases. The CDR3 loop is CAAKDRGIGEQYF. The CDR3 region has the DNA TGTGCCGCCAAGGACAGGGGGATTGGGGAGCAGTACTTC.

This clone appeared once. The chain recombines TRBV7-9 with TRBJ2-1; D gene ambiguous. CDR3 length: 12 residues. Trimming took off 4 bases at V and 10 bases at J, with 11 bases between the two ends. Germline loops: CDR1 SEHNR, CDR2 FQNEAQ (reference sequence). CDR3: CASSSGPNEQFF. As DNA, the CDR3 is TGTGCCAGCAGCTCGGGCCCCAACGAGCAGTTCTTC.

V gene TRBV7-9 combines with J gene TRBJ2-6, with D possibly matching TRBD2 (5 bases). Trimming cost V 0 bases and J 0 bases, with 12 bases left between them. The CDR3 consists of 18 residues. Germline-derived CDR1 and CDR2 are SEHNR and FQNEAQ (reference sequence). The CDR3 spells CASSLADMGSSGANVLTF. CDR3 sequence (DNA): TGTGCCAGCAGCTTAGCCGACATGGGGAGCTCTGGGGCCAACGTCCTGACTTTC.

This rearrangement joins TRBV7-6 to TRBJ2-7; 7 positions match TRBD1. V dropped 5 bases and J dropped 5; count of bases not matched to a gene: 9. This CDR3 region has 14 residues. Germline V lookup: CDR1 SGHVS, CDR2 FNYEAQ. CDR3 in amino acids: CASSLKPTGDEQYF. Written as DNA, the CDR3 is TGTGCCAGCAGCCTCAAACCTACAGGGGACGAGCAGTACTTC.

This chain uses TRBV15 with TRBJ2-5, with 10 nucleotides matching TRBD2. Losses at the gene ends were 0 bases for V and 1 base for J; bases not matched to a gene: 5. This CDR3 has 17 amino acids. From germline, CDR1 is LNHNV and CDR2 YYDKDF (reference sequence). In DNA form, the CDR3 reads TGTGCCACCAGCAGAGATCCCCTAGCGGGGGCCCAAGAGACCCAGTACTTC. Protein product: CATSRDPLAGAQETQYF.

This clone was observed a handful of times. This rearrangement joins TRBV6-5 to TRBJ1-3, with D possibly matching TRBD1 (6 bases). Germline V lookup: CDR1 MNHEY, CDR2 SVGAGI. V was cut by 2 bases and J by 3 bases, with 11 bases left in between. The CDR3 runs 15 residues. The CDR3 spells CASSYGQNVGNTIYF. The CDR3 nucleotides are TGTGCCAGCAGTTACGGACAGAATGTTGGAAACACCATATATTTT.

J is TRBJ2-7 and V is TRBV29-1; TRBD1 aligns across 8 bases. This CDR3 spans 14 amino acids. V trimming: 0 bases; J trimming: 3 bases; junction bases outside the gene matches: 4. From germline, CDR1 is SQVTM and CDR2 ANQGSEA. This CDR3 reads CSVEDRDRSYEQYF. CDR3 nucleotides: TGCAGCGTTGAAGACCGGGACAGGAGCTACGAGCAGTACTTC.

V usage is TRBV28 and J usage is TRBJ2-1, with D perhaps matching TRBD1 (6 bases). Germline loops: CDR1 MDHEN, CDR2 SYDVKM. Trimming stripped 5 bases from V and 0 bases from J, with 11 bases between. This CDR3 is 15 amino acids long. The CDR3 region has the DNA TGTGCCAGCAGTCCCACAGGGATCTCCTACAATGAGCAGTTCTTC. The encoded protein is CASSPTGISYNEQFF.

V gene TRBV6-6 combines with J gene TRBJ2-5, with TRBD2 matching over 13 bases. This CDR3 has 14 amino acids. Germline-derived CDR1 and CDR2 are MNHNY and SVGAGI (reference sequence). With V trimmed by 10 bases and J by 5 bases, 7 bases remained unmatched. CDR3 sequence: CATSLTSGGETQYF. The CDR3 coding sequence is TGTGCCACCTCATTGACTAGCGGGGGGGAGACCCAGTACTTC.